The present T cell receptor beta chain was sequenced within a study of graft-versus-host responses after intestinal transplantation. Study-wide background: All of the recipients had induction that used anti-thymocyte globulin, then tacrolimus and steroids for about 3 years. Broader study findings: Among recipient marrow samples, GvH clones were found; some appeared first in ileum or blood. Within the allografts of patients who had graft-donor T cell macrochimerism, graft-versus-host to host-versus-graft clonal ratios were high. There was an association between peak levels of circulating GvH clones and early post-transplant HvG declines.

The table came from immunoSEQ multiplex PCR; TCRdb's copy has only in-frame clones and leaves some out. In the table there are about 9,600 clones, over 70% of which are singletons. The J segment lost 4 bases and the V segment lost 0 bases, leaving 1 base of the junction unmatched. The CDR3 runs 15 residues. Germline assignment: CDR1 SGHNT and CDR2 YYREEE (reference sequence). With regard to this clone: Its antigen is not known.

Processed graft tissue released its intraepithelial and lamina propria lymphocytes. The V gene is TRBV5-4, the J gene TRBJ2-2; the match to TRBD1 covers 9 bases. This specimen consisted of ileum tissue, obtained roughly 450 days after intestinal transplantation. The receptor was isolated from a human patient who received an intestinal transplant, so some T cells may come from the graft donor. The chain's CDR3 is CASSLGTGATGELFF. The CDR3 coding sequence is TGTGCCAGCAGCTTGGGGACAGGGGCCACCGGGGAGCTGTTTTTT.